This is a list of T cell receptor beta chains from one sample in a study of T cells after yellow fever vaccination. MiXCR, run by TCRdb on the 5' RACE reads, gives a single entry per CDR3 protein. Of about 52,000 distinct CDR3 sequences detected, around 7% appear once; the ten largest clones hold 20% to 30%. Sequenced material: CD8+ T cells not binding an NS4B(214-222) dextramer, sorted from PBMCs, taken approximately 40 days after the first yellow fever vaccination. Receptor source: a man between 18 and 29 years old who received the YFV17D yellow fever vaccine. Each CDR3 is given with its conserved first and last residue. The D gene is left open where the match is weak. Where a row states a size, it is once, few, many or the class of an expanded clone; other rows omit it.

TRBV29-1,many,TRBJ2-1,NA,CSVVPLVLGGYNEQFF,TGCAGCGTTGTCCCCTTAGTACTAGGGGGTTACAATGAGCAGTTCTTC
TRBV6-1,few,TRBJ1-5,NA,CASSQGLVGNQPQHF,TGTGCCAGCAGTCAGGGACTAGTTGGCAATCAGCCCCAGCATTTT
TRBV6-5,once,TRBJ1-1,TRBD1,CASSFRQGMNTEAFF,TGTGCCAGCAGTTTTCGACAGGGGATGAACACTGAAGCTTTCTTT
TRBV7-9,NA,TRBJ2-5,NA,CASSPVGGQETQYF,TGTGCCAGCAGCCCAGTGGGGGGCCAAGAGACCCAGTACTTC
TRBV4-1,many,TRBJ2-2,TRBD1,CASSQWTGSNTGELFF,TGCGCCAGCAGCCAGTGGACAGGCTCGAACACCGGGGAGCTGTTTTTT
TRBV29-1,few,TRBJ1-1,NA,CSVEGALKGNTEAFF,TGCAGCGTTGAAGGAGCCCTCAAGGGGAACACTGAAGCTTTCTTT
TRBV29-1,NA,TRBJ1-2,NA,CSDRNAANYGYTF,TGCAGCGATCGAAACGCGGCTAACTATGGCTACACCTTC
TRBV24-1,NA,TRBJ2-2,NA,CATRPSGGEGTGELFF,TGTGCCACCAGGCCCTCAGGAGGGGAAGGCACCGGGGAGCTGTTTTTT
TRBV29-1,many,TRBJ1-2,NA,CSVEGVDLLRGYTF,TGCAGCGTTGAAGGGGTCGACTTACTGAGGGGCTACACCTTC
TRBV2,NA,TRBJ2-1,NA,CASSENPYEQFF,TGTGCCAGCAGTGAAAATCCCTATGAGCAGTTCTTC
TRBV6-1,few,TRBJ2-1,TRBD2,CASSATSGGGLYNEQFF,TGTGCCAGCAGTGCAACTAGCGGGGGGGGTCTCTACAATGAGCAGTTCTTC
TRBV6-2/TRBV6-3,many,TRBJ1-5,NA,CASSHDGAYSNQPQHF,TGTGCCAGCAGCCACGACGGGGCATATAGCAATCAGCCCCAGCATTTT
TRBV19,many,TRBJ2-1,NA,CATSPIGNEQFF,TGTGCCACCTCCCCCATTGGGAATGAGCAGTTCTTC
TRBV29-1,many,TRBJ2-7,NA,CSVDEGYEQYF,TGCAGCGTTGACGAGGGCTACGAGCAGTACTTC
TRBV7-8,NA,TRBJ2-1,NA,CASSLRSQYNEQFF,TGTGCCAGCAGCTTGAGGAGCCAATACAATGAGCAGTTCTTC
TRBV5-4,NA,TRBJ2-1,NA,CASSLDQGSSYNEQFF,TGTGCCAGCAGCTTGGATCAGGGGAGCTCCTACAATGAGCAGTTCTTC
TRBV5-1,many,TRBJ2-7,TRBD1,CASSPGQGADSYEQYF,TGCGCCAGCAGCCCGGGACAGGGGGCTGATTCCTACGAGCAGTACTTC
TRBV7-9,few,TRBJ2-3,NA,CASRPITQLADTQYF,TGTGCCAGCAGACCTATTACCCAACTAGCAGATACGCAGTATTTT
TRBV3-1,many,TRBJ2-1,NA,CASSQETSPPLDEQFF,TGTGCCAGCAGCCAAGAAACTAGCCCGCCCTTGGATGAGCAGTTCTTC
TRBV4-1,NA,TRBJ1-2,NA,CASSQDEGPINYGYTF,TGCGCCAGCAGCCAAGATGAGGGACCTATTAACTATGGCTACACCTTC